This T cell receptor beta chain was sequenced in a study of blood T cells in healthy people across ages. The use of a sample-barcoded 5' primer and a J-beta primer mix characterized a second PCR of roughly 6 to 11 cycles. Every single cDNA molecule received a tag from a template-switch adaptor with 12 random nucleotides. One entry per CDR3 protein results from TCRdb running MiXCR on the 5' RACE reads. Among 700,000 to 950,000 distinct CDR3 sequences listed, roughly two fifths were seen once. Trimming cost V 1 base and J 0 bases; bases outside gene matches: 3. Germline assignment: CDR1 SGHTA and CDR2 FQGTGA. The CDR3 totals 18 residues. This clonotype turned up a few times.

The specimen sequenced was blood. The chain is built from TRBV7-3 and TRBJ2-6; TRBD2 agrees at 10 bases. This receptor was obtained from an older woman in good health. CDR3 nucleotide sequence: TGTGCCAGCAGCTTAAGGAGCGGGAGGGCCTCTGGGGCCAACGTCCTGACTTTC. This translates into CASSLRSGRASGANVLTF.